A selection of T cell receptor beta chains follows, all from one sample in a study of blood T cell repertoires in COVID-19. Sequencing used immunoSEQ multiplex PCR; TCRdb keeps in-frame clones, though not all of them. In the table there are about 57,000 clones, approximately 88% of which are singletons. The sequenced sample consisted of peripheral blood. The origin of the receptors is a human donor in a cohort sampled during active COVID-19. Both conserved end residues are part of each CDR3. The D gene is left open where the match is weak. Clone size, where shown, is once, few, many, or a class for clones that have expanded.

v_call: TRBV18
j_call: TRBJ1-2
d_call: .
cdr3_length: 16
clone_size: .
cdr3_nt: TGTGCCAGCTCACCTGAAAAGGGATCCAGGACTGCTGGCTACACCTTC
cdr3_aa: CASSPEKGSRTAGYTF

v_call: TRBV11-3
j_call: TRBJ2-1
d_call: TRBD1
cdr3_length: 16
clone_size: .
cdr3_nt: TGTGCCAGCAGCGCGGACAGGGGGCCTTCCTACAATGAGCAGTTCTTC
cdr3_aa: CASSADRGPSYNEQFF

v_call: TRBV14
j_call: TRBJ2-5
d_call: .
cdr3_length: 14
clone_size: .
cdr3_nt: TGTGCCAGCAGCCAAAGAACAGGGTTTGGGACCCAGTACTTC
cdr3_aa: CASSQRTGFGTQYF

v_call: TRBV29-1
j_call: TRBJ1-2
d_call: .
cdr3_length: 12
clone_size: .
cdr3_nt: TGCAGCGTTGACAGGTCTAACTATGGCTACACCTTC
cdr3_aa: CSVDRSNYGYTF

v_call: TRBV5-1
j_call: TRBJ2-3
d_call: .
cdr3_length: 14
clone_size: .
cdr3_nt: TGCGCCAGCAGCTCCGGTCCTAGCACAGATACGCAGTATTTT
cdr3_aa: CASSSGPSTDTQYF

v_call: TRBV7-3
j_call: TRBJ2-2
d_call: .
cdr3_length: 13
clone_size: .
cdr3_nt: TGTGCCAGCAGCCAACAGGGTCCCGGGGAGCTGTTTTTT
cdr3_aa: CASSQQGPGELFF

v_call: TRBV14
j_call: TRBJ1-2
d_call: .
cdr3_length: 13
clone_size: .
cdr3_nt: TGTGCCAGCAGCCACTCACGAAGAGGAGGCTACACCTTC
cdr3_aa: CASSHSRRGGYTF

v_call: TRBV7-2
j_call: TRBJ2-1
d_call: TRBD1
cdr3_length: 13
clone_size: once
cdr3_nt: TGTGCCAGCAGCTCCAGGGGGCCCAATGAGCAGTTCTTC
cdr3_aa: CASSSRGPNEQFF

v_call: TRBV4-3
j_call: TRBJ2-7
d_call: .
cdr3_length: 17
clone_size: .
cdr3_nt: TGCGCCAGCAGCCAAGATTTCCGGACACTCGGATTATACGAGCAGTACTTC
cdr3_aa: CASSQDFRTLGLYEQYF

v_call: TRBV30
j_call: TRBJ2-1
d_call: TRBD2
cdr3_length: 15
clone_size: .
cdr3_nt: TGTGCCTTGGGACTAGCGGGAGGGCCGGATAATGAGCAGTTCTTC
cdr3_aa: CALGLAGGPDNEQFF

v_call: TRBV19
j_call: TRBJ1-4
d_call: .
cdr3_length: 13
clone_size: .
cdr3_nt: TGTGCCAGTAGCCCCGGGGGGAGTGAAAAACTGTTTTTT
cdr3_aa: CASSPGGSEKLFF

v_call: TRBV7-8
j_call: TRBJ2-1
d_call: .
cdr3_length: 13
clone_size: .
cdr3_nt: TGTGCCAGCAGCTTAATTCAGGGGTTTGAGCAGTTCTTC
cdr3_aa: CASSLIQGFEQFF